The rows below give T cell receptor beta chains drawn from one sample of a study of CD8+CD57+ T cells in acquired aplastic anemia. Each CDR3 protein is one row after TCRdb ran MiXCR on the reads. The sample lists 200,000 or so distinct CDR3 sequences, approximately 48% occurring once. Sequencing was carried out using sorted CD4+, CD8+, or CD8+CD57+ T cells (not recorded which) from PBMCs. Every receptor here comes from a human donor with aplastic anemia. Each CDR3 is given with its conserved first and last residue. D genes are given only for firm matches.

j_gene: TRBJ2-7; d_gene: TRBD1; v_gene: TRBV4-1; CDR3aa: CASSLQGAEEQYF
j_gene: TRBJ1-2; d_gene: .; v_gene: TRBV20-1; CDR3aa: CSARGGGVLDYGYTF
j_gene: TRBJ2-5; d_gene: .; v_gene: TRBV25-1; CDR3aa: CASTQLAGKLKETQYF
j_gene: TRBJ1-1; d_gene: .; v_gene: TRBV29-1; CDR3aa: CSVLDAGGNTEAFF
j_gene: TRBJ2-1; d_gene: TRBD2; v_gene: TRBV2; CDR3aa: CASSGLAGNYNEQFF
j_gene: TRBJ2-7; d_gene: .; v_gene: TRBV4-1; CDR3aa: CASSQAGSGQRYF
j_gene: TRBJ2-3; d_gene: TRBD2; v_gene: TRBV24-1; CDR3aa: CATSETSGGTDTQYF
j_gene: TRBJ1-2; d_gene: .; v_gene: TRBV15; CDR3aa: CATSRDRGSNYGYTF
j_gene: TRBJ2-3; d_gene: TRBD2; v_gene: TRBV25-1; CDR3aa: CASSVAEASGPDTDTQYF
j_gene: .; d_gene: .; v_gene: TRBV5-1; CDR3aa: CASFALNSYSEQFF
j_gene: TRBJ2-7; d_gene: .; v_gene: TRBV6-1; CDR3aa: CASTPGPYEQYF
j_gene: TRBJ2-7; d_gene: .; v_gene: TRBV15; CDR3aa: CATSRTGPESYEQYF
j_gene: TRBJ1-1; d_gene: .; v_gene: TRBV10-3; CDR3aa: CAISNPGGTEAFF
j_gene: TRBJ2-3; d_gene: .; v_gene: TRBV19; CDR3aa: CASRHAGGTQYF
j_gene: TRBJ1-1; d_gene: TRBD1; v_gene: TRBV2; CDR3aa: CASIGQGGEAFF
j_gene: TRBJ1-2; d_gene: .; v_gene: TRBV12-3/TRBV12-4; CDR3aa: CASKRMSGYTF
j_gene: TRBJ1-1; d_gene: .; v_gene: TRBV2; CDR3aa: CASRIGTEAFF
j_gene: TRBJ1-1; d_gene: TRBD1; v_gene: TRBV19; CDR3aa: CASAHGEGQAALF
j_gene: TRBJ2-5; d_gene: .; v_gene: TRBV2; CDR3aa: CASSWDGGCETQYF
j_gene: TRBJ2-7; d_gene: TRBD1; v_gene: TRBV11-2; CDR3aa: CASSLTGAIYEQYF
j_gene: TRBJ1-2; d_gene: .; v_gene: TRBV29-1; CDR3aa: CSVVFGASYGYTF
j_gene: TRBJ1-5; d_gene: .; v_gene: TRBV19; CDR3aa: CASSSMENAYSNQPQHF
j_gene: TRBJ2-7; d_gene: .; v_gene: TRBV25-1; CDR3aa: CASRRGQRWSYEQYF
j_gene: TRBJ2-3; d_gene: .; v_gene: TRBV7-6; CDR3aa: CASSPTRTADTQYF
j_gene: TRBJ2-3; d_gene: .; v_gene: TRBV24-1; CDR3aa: CATSGASDLWQYF
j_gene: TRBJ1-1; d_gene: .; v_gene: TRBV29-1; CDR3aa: CSGGTPNTEAFF
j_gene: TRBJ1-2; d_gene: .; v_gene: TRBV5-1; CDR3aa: CASSFSGTAVGYGYTF
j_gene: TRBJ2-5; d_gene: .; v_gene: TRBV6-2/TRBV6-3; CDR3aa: CASSYSNLRETQYF
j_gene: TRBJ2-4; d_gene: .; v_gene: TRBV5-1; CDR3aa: CASSLAPGIRDGKNIQYF
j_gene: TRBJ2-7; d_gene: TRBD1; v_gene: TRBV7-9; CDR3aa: CASSRQGAYEQYF
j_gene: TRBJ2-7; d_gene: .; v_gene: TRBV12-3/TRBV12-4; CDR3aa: CASSPPGHEQYF
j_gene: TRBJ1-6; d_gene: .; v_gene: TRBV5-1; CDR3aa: CASSLEGGRNSPLHF
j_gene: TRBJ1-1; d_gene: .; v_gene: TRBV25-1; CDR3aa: CASSYRALGTEAFF
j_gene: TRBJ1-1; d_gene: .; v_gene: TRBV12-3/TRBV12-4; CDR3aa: CASSPGGAENTEAFF
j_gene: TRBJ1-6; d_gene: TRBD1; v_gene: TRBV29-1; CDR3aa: CSVKTGQGSPLHF
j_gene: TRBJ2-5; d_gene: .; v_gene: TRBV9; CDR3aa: CASSVAGSGSTHGTQYF
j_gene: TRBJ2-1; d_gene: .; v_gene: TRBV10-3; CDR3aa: CATQIGDSYNEQFF
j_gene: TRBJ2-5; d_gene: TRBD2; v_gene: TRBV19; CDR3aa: CASGLGAGGIETQYF
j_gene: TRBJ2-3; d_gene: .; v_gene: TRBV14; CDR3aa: CASSQAPLPTDTQYF
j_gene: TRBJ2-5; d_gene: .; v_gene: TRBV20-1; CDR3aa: CSGQVGGETQYF
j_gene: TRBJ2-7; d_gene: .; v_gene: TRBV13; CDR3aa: CASSLTRGRYEQYF
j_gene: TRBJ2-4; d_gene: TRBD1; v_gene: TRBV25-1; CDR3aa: CASSAPGGGNIQYF
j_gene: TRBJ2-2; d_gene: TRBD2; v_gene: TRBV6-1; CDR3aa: CASRTLRGTSGTGELFF
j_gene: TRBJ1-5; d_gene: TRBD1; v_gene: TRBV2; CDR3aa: CASSTGQAINQPQHF
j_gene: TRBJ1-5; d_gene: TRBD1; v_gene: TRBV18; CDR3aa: CASSAEQGAVRNQPQHF
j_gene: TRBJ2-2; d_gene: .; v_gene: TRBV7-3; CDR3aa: CASSQTDTGELFF
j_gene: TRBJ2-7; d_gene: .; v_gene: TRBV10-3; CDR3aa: CAISGPRMGPLSYEQYF
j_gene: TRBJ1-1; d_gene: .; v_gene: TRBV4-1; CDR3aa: CASSQSRATEAFF
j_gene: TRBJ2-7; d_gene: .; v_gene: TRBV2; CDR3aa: CASRIPGRTYEQYF
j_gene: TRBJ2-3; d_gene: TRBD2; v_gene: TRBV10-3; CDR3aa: CAISGSGRTSGSTDTQYF
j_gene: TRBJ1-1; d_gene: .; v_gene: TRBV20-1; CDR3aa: CSAGHPNTEAFF
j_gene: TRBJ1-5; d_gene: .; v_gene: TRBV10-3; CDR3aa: CAISDDNQPQHF
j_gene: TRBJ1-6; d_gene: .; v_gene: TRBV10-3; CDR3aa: CAISESTPPLHF
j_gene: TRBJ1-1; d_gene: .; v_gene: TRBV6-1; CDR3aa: CASSPTENTEAFF
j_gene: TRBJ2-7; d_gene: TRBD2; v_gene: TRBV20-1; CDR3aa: CSASSGLADYEQYF
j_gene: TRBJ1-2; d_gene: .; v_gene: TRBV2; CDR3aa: CASRDTYGYTF
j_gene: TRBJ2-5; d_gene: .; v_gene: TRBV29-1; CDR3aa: CSVAGSGLAETQYF
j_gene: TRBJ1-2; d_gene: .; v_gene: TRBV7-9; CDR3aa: CASSLEVTAGDGYTF